What follows describes a single TCR beta chain. This sample was taken from a study of identical twins. TCRdb analysed the 5' RACE reads with MiXCR anew, one entry per CDR3 protein. The sample has a few hundred thousand distinct CDR3 sequences, just under 10% seen once. The V gene end was trimmed by 7 bases and the J gene end by 1 base; junction bases not matched to a gene: 7. Germline-derived CDR1 and CDR2 are MDHEN and SYDVKM. This CDR3 has 14 amino acids. The same data also went into a second study, on yellow fever vaccine responses in identical twins.

V usage is TRBV28 and J usage is TRBJ2-7; 7 positions match TRBD1. This sequence was found in a woman younger than 30 in good health. Sequenced sample: PBMCs. In DNA form, the CDR3 reads TGTGCCAGCACCACGACAGGGCCTTCCTACGAGCAGTACTTC. Translation gives CASTTTGPSYEQYF. The variable domain in full, completed from reference TRBV28 and TRBJ2-7, reads DVKVTQSSRYLVKRTGEKVFLECVQDMDHENMFWYRQDPGLGLRLIYFSYDVKMKEKGDIPEGYSVSREKKERFSLILESASTNQTSMYLCASTTTGPSYEQYFGPGTRLTVT.